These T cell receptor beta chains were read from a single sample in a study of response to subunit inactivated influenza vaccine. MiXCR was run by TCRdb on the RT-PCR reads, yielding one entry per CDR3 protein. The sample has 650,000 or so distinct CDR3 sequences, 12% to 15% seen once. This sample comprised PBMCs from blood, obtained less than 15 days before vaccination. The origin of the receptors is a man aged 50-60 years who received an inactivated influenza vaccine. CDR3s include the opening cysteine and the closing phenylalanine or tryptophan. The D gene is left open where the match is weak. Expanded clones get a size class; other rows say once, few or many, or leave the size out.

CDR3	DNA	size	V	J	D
CASSWTDLDEKLFF	TGTGCCAGCAGTTGGACAGACTTGGATGAAAAACTGTTTTTT	few	TRBV12-3/TRBV12-4	TRBJ1-4	NA
CAISPDGDTQYF	TGTGCCATCAGCCCGGACGGAGATACGCAGTATTTT	few	TRBV10-3	TRBJ2-3	NA
CASSLADSFTDTQYF	TGCGCCAGCAGCTTGGCCGACAGTTTCACAGATACGCAGTATTTT	once	TRBV5-1	TRBJ2-3	NA
CASSSPGRSTDTQYF	TGTGCCAGCAGCTCCCCAGGGAGGAGTACAGATACGCAGTATTTT	many	TRBV7-2	TRBJ2-3	NA
CASSLSGLNLFF	TGTGCCAGCAGTTTATCGGGACTGAACCTGTTCTTC	few	TRBV12-3/TRBV12-4	TRBJ2-1	NA
CATSRVGRYYNEQFF	TGTGCCACCAGCAGAGTCGGCAGGTACTACAATGAGCAGTTCTTC	NA	TRBV15	TRBJ2-1	NA
CASSVKIAGPGETQYF	TGTGCCAGCAGCGTAAAGATAGCGGGTCCCGGGGAGACCCAGTACTTC	few	TRBV7-9	TRBJ2-5	TRBD2
CASSQWTEAFF	TGTGCCAGCAGCCAATGGACTGAAGCTTTCTTT	NA	TRBV14	TRBJ1-1	NA
CASSRGGSLADTQYF	TGTGCCAGCAGTCGCGGGGGGAGTCTTGCAGATACGCAGTATTTT	NA	TRBV12-3/TRBV12-4	TRBJ2-3	TRBD2
CASSPPVARGNTIYF	TGTGCCAGCAGTCCGCCAGTGGCCCGCGGAAACACCATATATTTT	NA	TRBV28	TRBJ1-3	NA
CAWRRGDEQFF	TGTGCCTGGAGACGGGGGGATGAGCAGTTCTTC	many	TRBV30	TRBJ2-1	TRBD2
CSARGIRGGGNEQFF	TGCAGTGCTAGAGGTATCAGGGGAGGAGGCAATGAGCAGTTCTTC	few	TRBV20-1	TRBJ2-1	NA
CASSPDTANTEAFF	TGTGCCAGCTCACCCGACACAGCAAACACTGAAGCTTTCTTT	few	TRBV18	TRBJ1-1	NA
CASSSRATTDTQYF	TGTGCCAGCAGCTCCAGGGCCACCACAGATACGCAGTATTTT	NA	TRBV11-3	TRBJ2-3	NA
CASSLSPQGPNTEAFF	TGTGCCAGCAGTTTATCCCCGCAGGGGCCGAACACTGAAGCTTTCTTT	NA	TRBV27	TRBJ1-1	NA
CASGLAGDNEQFF	TGTGCCAGCGGACTAGCGGGAGATAATGAGCAGTTCTTC	many	TRBV27	TRBJ2-1	TRBD2
CASSFQGPDTQYF	TGTGCCAGCAGTTTTCAGGGCCCAGATACGCAGTATTTT	few	TRBV12-3/TRBV12-4	TRBJ2-3	NA
CSVTPGLAGRGETQYF	TGCAGCGTTACTCCCGGACTAGCGGGAAGGGGGGAGACCCAGTACTTC	few	TRBV29-1	TRBJ2-5	TRBD2
CASSLGGGGELFF	TGTGCCAGCAGTTTAGGGGGAGGCGGGGAGCTGTTTTTT	few	TRBV12-3/TRBV12-4	TRBJ2-2	NA
CASSPPARGQETQYF	TGTGCCAGCAGTCCCCCTGCGAGGGGCCAAGAGACCCAGTACTTC	few	TRBV6-1	TRBJ2-5	NA
CASMSRVSYNEQFF	TGTGCCAGCATGTCCAGGGTCTCCTACAATGAGCAGTTCTTC	NA	TRBV12-3/TRBV12-4	TRBJ2-1	NA
CASSGGQGVSGANVLTF	TGTGCCAGCAGCGGGGGACAGGGAGTATCTGGGGCCAACGTCCTGACTTTC	NA	TRBV9	TRBJ2-6	TRBD1
CASSWGDRGEQYF	TGTGCCAGCAGCTGGGGGGACCGTGGCGAGCAGTACTTC	NA	TRBV11-1	TRBJ2-7	NA
CAGRDRPSTDTQYF	TGTGCCGGAAGGGACAGGCCTAGCACAGATACGCAGTATTTT	NA	TRBV7-8	TRBJ2-3	TRBD1